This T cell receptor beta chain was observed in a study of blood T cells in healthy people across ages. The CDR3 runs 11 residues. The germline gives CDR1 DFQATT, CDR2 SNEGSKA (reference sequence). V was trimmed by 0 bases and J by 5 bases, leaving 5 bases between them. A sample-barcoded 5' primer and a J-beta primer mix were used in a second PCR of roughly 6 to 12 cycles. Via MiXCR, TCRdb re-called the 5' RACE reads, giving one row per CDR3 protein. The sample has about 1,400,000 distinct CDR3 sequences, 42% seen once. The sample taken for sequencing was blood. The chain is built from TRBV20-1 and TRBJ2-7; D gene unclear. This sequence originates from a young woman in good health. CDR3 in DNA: TGCAGTGCTAGAGAGGGCCACGAGCAGTACTTC. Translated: CSAREGHEQYF.